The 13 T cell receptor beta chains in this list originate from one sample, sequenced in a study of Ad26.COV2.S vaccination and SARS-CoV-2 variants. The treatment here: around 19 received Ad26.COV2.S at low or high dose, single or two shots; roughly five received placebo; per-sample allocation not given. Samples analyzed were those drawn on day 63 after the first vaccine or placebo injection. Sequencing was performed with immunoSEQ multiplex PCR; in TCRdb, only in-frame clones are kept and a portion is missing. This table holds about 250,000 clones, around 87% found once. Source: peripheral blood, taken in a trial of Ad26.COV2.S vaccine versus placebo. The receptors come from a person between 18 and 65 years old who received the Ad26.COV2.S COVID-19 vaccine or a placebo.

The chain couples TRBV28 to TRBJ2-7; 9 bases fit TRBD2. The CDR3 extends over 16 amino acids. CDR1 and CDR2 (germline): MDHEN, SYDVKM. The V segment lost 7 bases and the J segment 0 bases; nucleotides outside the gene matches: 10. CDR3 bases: TGTGCCAGCAAGAGCGGGGGGACTAAGAGCTCCTACGAGCAGTACTTC. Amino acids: CASKSGGTKSSYEQYF.

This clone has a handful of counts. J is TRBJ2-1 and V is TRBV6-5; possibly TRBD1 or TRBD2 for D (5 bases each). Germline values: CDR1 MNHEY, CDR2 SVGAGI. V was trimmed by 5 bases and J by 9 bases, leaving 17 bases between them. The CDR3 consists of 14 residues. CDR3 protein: CASSTGTASGEQFF. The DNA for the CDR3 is TGTGCCAGCAGTACCGGGACGGCTTCTGGTGAGCAGTTCTTC.

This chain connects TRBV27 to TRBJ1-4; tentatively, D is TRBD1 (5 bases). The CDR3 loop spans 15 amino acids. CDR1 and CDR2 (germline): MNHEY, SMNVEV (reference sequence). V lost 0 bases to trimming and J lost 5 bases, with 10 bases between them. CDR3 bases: TGTGCCAGCAGTTTATCTTGGACACGGAATGAAAAACTGTTTTTT. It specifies CASSLSWTRNEKLFF.

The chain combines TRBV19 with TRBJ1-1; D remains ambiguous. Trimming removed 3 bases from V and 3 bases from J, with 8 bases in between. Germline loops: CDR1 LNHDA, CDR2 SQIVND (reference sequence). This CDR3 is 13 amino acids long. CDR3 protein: CASSINVDTEAFF. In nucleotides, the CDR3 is TGTGCCAGTAGTATTAACGTCGACACTGAAGCTTTCTTT.

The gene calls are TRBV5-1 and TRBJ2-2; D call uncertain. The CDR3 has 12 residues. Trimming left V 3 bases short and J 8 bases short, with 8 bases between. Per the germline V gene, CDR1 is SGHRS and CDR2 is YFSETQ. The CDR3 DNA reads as TGCGCCAGCAGCTGGGTTACTGGGGAGCTGTTTTTT. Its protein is CASSWVTGELFF.

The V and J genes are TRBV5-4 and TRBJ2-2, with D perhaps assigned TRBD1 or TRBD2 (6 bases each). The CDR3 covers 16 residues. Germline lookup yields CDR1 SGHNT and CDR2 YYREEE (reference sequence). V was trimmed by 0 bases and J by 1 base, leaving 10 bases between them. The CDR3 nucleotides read TGTGCCAGCAGCTTGGGGGGGCGGGAGAACACCGGGGAGCTGTTTTTT. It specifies CASSLGGRENTGELFF.

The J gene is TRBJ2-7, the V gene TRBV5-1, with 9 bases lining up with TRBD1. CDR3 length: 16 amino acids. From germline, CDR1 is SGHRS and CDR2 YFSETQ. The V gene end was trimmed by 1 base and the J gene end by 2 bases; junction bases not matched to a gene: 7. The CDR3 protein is CASSLSVGTGTYEQYF. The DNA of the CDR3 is TGCGCCAGCAGCTTGTCTGTGGGGACAGGGACCTACGAGCAGTACTTC.

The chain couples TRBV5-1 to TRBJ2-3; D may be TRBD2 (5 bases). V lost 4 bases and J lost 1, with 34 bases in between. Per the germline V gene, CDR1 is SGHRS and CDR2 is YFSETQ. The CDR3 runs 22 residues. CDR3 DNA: TGCGCCAGCAGCCCTACCGGGCTACGTATGGGCAGGAGGTCTGAGGGCACAGATACGCAGTATTTT. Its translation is CASSPTGLRMGRRSEGTDTQYF. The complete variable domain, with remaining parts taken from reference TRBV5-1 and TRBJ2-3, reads KAGVTQTPRYLIKTRGQQVTLSCSPISGHRSVSWYQQTPGQGLQFLFEYFSETQRNKGNFPGRFSGRQFSNSRSEMNVSTLELGDSALYLCASSPTGLRMGRRSEGTDTQYFGPGTRLTVL.

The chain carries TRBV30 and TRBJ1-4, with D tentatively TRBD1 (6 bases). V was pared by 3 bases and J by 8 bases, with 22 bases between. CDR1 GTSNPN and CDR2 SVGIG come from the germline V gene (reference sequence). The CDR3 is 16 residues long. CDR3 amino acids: CAWRPYPYREEEKLFF. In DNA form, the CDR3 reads TGTGCCTGGAGGCCGTACCCCTACAGGGAAGAAGAAAAACTGTTTTTT.

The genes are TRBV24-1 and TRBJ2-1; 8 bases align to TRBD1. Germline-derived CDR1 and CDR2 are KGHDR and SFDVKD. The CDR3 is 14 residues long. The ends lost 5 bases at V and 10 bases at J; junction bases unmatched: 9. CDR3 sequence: CATSAPGTGGEQFF. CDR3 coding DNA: TGTGCCACCAGTGCCCCCGGGACAGGCGGCGAGCAGTTCTTC.

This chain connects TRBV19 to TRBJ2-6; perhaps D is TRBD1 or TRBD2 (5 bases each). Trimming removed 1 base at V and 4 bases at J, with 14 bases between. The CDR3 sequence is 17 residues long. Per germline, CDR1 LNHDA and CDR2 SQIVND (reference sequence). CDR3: CASSIGGAGTGANVLTF. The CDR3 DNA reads TGTGCCAGTAGTATAGGTGGGGCAGGGACCGGGGCCAACGTCCTGACTTTC.

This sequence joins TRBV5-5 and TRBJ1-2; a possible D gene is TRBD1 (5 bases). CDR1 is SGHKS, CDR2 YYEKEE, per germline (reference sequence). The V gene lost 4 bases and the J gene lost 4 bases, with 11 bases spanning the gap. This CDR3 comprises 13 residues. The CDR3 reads CASSLRGGYGYTF. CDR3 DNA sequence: TGTGCCAGCAGCCTTCGGGGGGGCTATGGCTACACCTTC.

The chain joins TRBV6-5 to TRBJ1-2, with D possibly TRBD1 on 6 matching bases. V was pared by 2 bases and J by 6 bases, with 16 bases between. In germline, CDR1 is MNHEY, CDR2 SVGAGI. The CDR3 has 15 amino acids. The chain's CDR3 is CASSYRGGYIDGYTF. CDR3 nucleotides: TGTGCCAGCAGTTACAGAGGGGGATATATTGATGGCTACACCTTC.